Included here is one T cell receptor beta chain sequence, with context. Its antigen remains unidentified. This entry comes from a study of post-analysis software for immune sequencing data. Findings and limits, study-wide: Patients had higher frequencies than controls of five or six TRBV segments, including TRBV5-6, TRBV5-1 and TRBV20-1. There was significantly lower normalized Chao1 diversity in multiple sclerosis patients than in controls.

Unique-molecular-identifier-tagged TCR beta cDNA libraries were used. T cells numbering about 0.95 to 11 million gave rise to a few hundred thousand cDNA molecules. TCRdb re-derived calls from the PCR reads in MiXCR, one entry per CDR3 protein. The sample contains some 800,000 distinct CDR3 sequences, around 46% of which appear only once. CDR3 length: 16 amino acids. V lost 2 bases, J lost 2 bases, and 8 bases stayed unmatched. The source is a girl aged 10 to 17 with multiple sclerosis. The rearrangement links TRBV12-3 or TRBV12-4 to TRBJ2-7; 8 nucleotides agree with TRBD2. The sample consisted of blood. CDR3 nucleotide sequence: TGTGCCAGCAGTTTAATGGGACCGGGACTAGCCTACGAGCAGTACTTC. This codes for CASSLMGPGLAYEQYF.